Only a few counts were recorded for the clone carrying this TCR beta chain. Its specificity is unknown. This record comes from a study of OX40 agonist ivuxolimab in advanced cancers. V was pared by 4 bases and J by 2 bases, with 12 bases between. The germline gives CDR1 SQVTM, CDR2 ANQGSEA. CDR3 size: 13 residues. Points from the study as a whole: Expanded peripheral T cells had an undetermined antigen specificity. Certain nonresponders likewise exhibited a low normalized T-cell clonal expansion.

Sequencing was performed with immunoSEQ multiplex PCR; in TCRdb, only in-frame clones are kept and a portion is missing. The top ten clones hold roughly 28% of a sample with some 17,000 clones, approximately 83% of them seen once. V usage is TRBV29-1 and J usage is TRBJ2-7, with D perhaps given as TRBD1 or TRBD2 (5 bases each). This sequence was found in an adult with an advanced solid tumor such as melanoma, head and neck, liver or kidney cancer. The material sequenced was CD4+ or CD8+ T cells sorted from blood, taken in a trial of the OX40 agonist ivuxolimab. The CDR3 DNA is TGCAGCGTTGGGGGCGGGTTACCCTACGAGCAGTACTTC. It codes for CSVGGGLPYEQYF.